The 7 T cell receptor beta chains below all came from one sample that was sequenced in a study of T cells in localized non-small cell lung cancer (dated by TCRdb to the early 2020s). The library was produced with the immunoSEQ multiplex PCR assay. TCRdb re-hosts the immuneACCESS table, in-frame sequences only. Its copies lack some clones; in the studies checked, an unresolved V gene accounts for under half of them, and the cause for the rest is not known. The sample table records nearly 11,000 clones; roughly four fifths of these occur just once. Of the sample, around 20% falls within the top ten clones. Here the sequenced sample was peripheral blood mononuclear cells, taken before any cancer treatment. All receptors derive from an older female donor with stage II lung adenocarcinoma.

This chain joins TRBV5-6 and TRBJ1-4, with D possibly being TRBD1 (5 bases). Per the germline V gene, CDR1 is SGHDT and CDR2 is YYEEEE. The CDR3 sequence is 13 residues long. V was cut by 0 bases and J by 14 bases, with 14 bases left in between. The CDR3 region is CASSLAMGHRLFF. CDR3 DNA: TGTGCCAGCAGCTTGGCCATGGGGCATAGGCTGTTTTTT. Full variable domain (remainder filled in from reference TRBV5-6 and TRBJ1-4): DAGVTQSPTHLIKTRGQQVTLRCSPKSGHDTVSWYQQALGQGPQFIFQYYEEEERQRGNFPDRFSGHQFPNYSSELNVNALLLGDSALYLCASSLAMGHRLFFGSGTQLSVL.

V gene TRBV11-2 combines with J gene TRBJ1-2, with 8 bases fitting TRBD1. CDR3 length: 16 amino acids. Germline CDR1 SGHAT, CDR2 FQNNGV. Trimming at V came to 1 base and at J to 1 base, leaving 5 bases not matched to a gene. The CDR3 nucleotides are TGTGCCAGCAGCTTAGGGGCAGGGGGCAGTAACTATGGCTACACCTTC. Protein product: CASSLGAGGSNYGYTF.

The J gene is TRBJ1-1, the V gene TRBV29-1, with D hard to call. V was pared by 0 bases and J by 6 bases, with 11 bases between. Germline values: CDR1 SQVTM, CDR2 ANQGSEA. This CDR3 is built from 13 residues. The DNA for the CDR3 is TGCAGCGTTGAAGATCAGGTAGGGCCTGAAGCTTTCTTT. It codes for CSVEDQVGPEAFF.

The gene calls are TRBV6-6 and TRBJ1-3; tentative D call: TRBD1 (5 bases). From germline, CDR1 is MNHNY and CDR2 SVGAGI (reference sequence). This CDR3 comprises 13 residues. V was shortened by 2 bases and J by 3 bases, with 5 bases between the two germline ends. CDR3 nucleotides: TGTGCCAGCAGTTACAGGGGTGGAAACACCATATATTTT. Protein: CASSYRGGNTIYF.

J is TRBJ2-2 and V is TRBV4-1; possibly TRBD2 for D (6 bases). The ends were cut back, 4 bases at V and 4 bases at J, with 19 bases in the middle. The germline CDR1 and CDR2 sequences are MGHRA and YSYEKL. The length of the CDR3 is 17 residues. Written as DNA, the CDR3 is TGCGCCAGCAGCCGGGGCCCCTTGGGACTTTTCACCGGGGAGCTGTTTTTT. Translating gives CASSRGPLGLFTGELFF.

This chain uses TRBV30 with TRBJ1-4, with D uncertain. The germline gives CDR1 GTSNPN, CDR2 SVGIG (reference sequence). This CDR3 has 11 residues. V lost 0 bases, J lost 5 bases, and 1 base lay in between. This CDR3 is CAWSVNEKLFF. The DNA of the CDR3 is TGTGCCTGGAGTGTAAATGAAAAACTGTTTTTT.

This chain links TRBV28 with TRBJ2-2; unclear D gene. The germline V gene has CDR1 MDHEN and CDR2 SYDVKM. The CDR3 totals 13 residues. Trimming pared 6 bases from V and 3 bases from J, leaving 8 bases between. DNA for the CDR3: TGTGCCAGCAGCAAGCCGTACACCGGGGAGCTGTTTTTT. Protein product: CASSKPYTGELFF.